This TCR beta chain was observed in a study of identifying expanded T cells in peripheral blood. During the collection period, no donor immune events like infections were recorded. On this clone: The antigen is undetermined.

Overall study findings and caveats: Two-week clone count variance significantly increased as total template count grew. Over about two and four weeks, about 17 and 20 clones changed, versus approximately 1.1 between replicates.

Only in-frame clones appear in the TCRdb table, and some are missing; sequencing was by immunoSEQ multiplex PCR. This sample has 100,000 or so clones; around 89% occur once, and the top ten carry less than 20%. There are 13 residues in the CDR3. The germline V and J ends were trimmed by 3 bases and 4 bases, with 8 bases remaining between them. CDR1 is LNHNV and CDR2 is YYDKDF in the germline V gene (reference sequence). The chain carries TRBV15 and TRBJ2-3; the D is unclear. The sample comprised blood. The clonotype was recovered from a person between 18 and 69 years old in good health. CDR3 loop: CATSRSSSDTQYF. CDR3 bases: TGTGCCACCAGCAGGTCAAGTTCAGATACGCAGTATTTT.